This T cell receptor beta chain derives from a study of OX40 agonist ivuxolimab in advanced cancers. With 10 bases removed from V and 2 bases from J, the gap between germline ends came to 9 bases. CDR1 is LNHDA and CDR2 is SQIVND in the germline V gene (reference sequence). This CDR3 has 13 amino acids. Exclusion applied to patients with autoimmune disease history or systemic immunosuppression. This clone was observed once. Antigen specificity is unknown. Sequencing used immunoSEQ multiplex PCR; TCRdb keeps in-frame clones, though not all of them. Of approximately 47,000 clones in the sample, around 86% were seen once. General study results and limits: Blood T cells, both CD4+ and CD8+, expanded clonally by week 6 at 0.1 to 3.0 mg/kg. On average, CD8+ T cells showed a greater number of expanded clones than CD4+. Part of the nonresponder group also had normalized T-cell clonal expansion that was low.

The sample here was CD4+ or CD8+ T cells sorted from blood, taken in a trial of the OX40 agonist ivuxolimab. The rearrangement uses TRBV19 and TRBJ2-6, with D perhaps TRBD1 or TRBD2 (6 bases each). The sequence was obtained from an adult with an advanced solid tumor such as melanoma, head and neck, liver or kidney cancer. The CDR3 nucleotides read TGTGCCACCGGGGGCGCTGGGGCCAACGTCCTGACTTTC. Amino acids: CATGGAGANVLTF.